This T cell receptor (beta chain) was recorded in a study of blood T cell repertoires in COVID-19. Overall study: The samples span acute and convalescent COVID-19 from the United States, Italy and Spain. T cells, B-cell-depleted T cells, or PBMCs provided the cDNA or gDNA that served as material.

The participants were between about 18 and 90 years old and came from about two dozen US areas. Grouping used clinical history reported by participants in a survey and questionnaire. This clone occurred a few times. Germline V gives CDR1 LNHDA, CDR2 SQIVND (reference sequence). This CDR3 contains 16 residues. Germline trimming cut 7 bases from V and 4 bases from J; bases unmatched to any gene: 16. This table comes from immunoSEQ multiplex PCR, and its TCRdb copy is limited to in-frame clones, with some not included. The data hold a few hundred thousand clones, with 65% to 90% observed a single time. This TCR was recovered from a woman aged 40 to 50 with acute COVID-19. The chain recombines TRBV19 with TRBJ2-7; 7 bases are a match to TRBD2. What was sequenced was PBMCs or T cells enriched from blood (not recorded which). The CDR3 loop is CASKPSSGAAGYEQYF. CDR3 in DNA: TGTGCCAGTAAACCCTCTAGCGGAGCAGCGGGTTACGAGCAGTACTTC. Full variable domain (remainder filled in from reference TRBV19 and TRBJ2-7): DGGITQSPKYLFRKEGQNVTLSCEQNLNHDAMYWYRQDPGQGLRLIYYSQIVNDFQKGDIAEGYSVSREKKESFPLTVTSAQKNPTAFYLCASKPSSGAAGYEQYFGPGTRLTVT.